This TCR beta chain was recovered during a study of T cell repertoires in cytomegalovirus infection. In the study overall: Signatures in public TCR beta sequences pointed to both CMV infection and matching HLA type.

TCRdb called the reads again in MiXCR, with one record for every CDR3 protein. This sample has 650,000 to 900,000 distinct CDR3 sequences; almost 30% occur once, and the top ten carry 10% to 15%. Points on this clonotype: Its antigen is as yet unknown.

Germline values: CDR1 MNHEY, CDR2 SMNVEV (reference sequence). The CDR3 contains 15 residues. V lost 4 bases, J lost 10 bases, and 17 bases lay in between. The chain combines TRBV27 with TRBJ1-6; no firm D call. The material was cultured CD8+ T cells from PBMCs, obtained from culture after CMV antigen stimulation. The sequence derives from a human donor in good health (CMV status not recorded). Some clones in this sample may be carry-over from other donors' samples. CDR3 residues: CASSSPATSGSPLHF. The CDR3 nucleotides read TGTGCCAGCAGTTCCCCCGCCACGTCGGGGTCACCCCTCCACTTT.